A single sample is the source of the 6 T cell receptor beta chains below, sequenced in a study of blood T cell repertoires in COVID-19. Profiling relied on immunoSEQ multiplex PCR, and the TCRdb table lists in-frame clones only, not all of them. The data hold more than 45,000 clones, with more than 75% observed a single time. The specimen was peripheral blood. All receptors derive from a woman aged 60 to 75 with acute or convalescent COVID-19.

The rearrangement uses TRBV5-1 and TRBJ2-7, with D possibly TRBD1 on 5 matching bases. V was shortened by 0 bases and J by 1 base, with 11 bases between the two germline ends. Germline V gives CDR1 SGHRS, CDR2 YFSETQ. The CDR3 runs to 15 residues. This CDR3 reads CASSLEGLGSYEQYF. CDR3 nucleotide sequence: TGCGCCAGCAGCTTGGAGGGGCTGGGGTCCTACGAGCAGTACTTC.

The genes are TRBV3-1 (or the pseudogene TRBV3-2) and TRBJ2-1, with 7 nucleotides matching TRBD2. Germline V gene sequence: CDR1 LGHDT, CDR2 YNNKEL (reference sequence). V lost 4 bases to trimming and J lost 9 bases; unmatched junction nucleotides: 6. The CDR3 is 13 residues long. The CDR3 loop reads CASSLKRGGEQFF. The CDR3, as DNA: TGTGCCAGCAGCCTTAAGCGGGGAGGTGAGCAGTTCTTC.

This chain joins TRBV2 and TRBJ1-1; 8 bases are shared with TRBD1. Germline CDR1 and CDR2: SNHLY and FYNNEI. After removal of 7 bases from V and 7 bases from J, the junction contained 5 bases not matched to a gene. CDR3 length equals 12 residues. CDR3 bases: TGTGCCAGCAAGGACAGGGAGTATGAAGCTTTCTTT. This gives the protein CASKDREYEAFF.

This clone was detected only once. V is TRBV5-5 and J is TRBJ2-7; D remains ambiguous. V lost 1 base and J lost 3, with 11 bases in between. Germline CDR1 reads SGHKS; CDR2 reads YYEKEE (reference sequence). The CDR3 has 14 amino acids. CDR3 nucleotide sequence: TGTGCCAGCAGCTTGCTCGGGTCTCACTACGAGCAGTACTTC. As protein: CASSLLGSHYEQYF.

The chain combines TRBV7-3 with TRBJ2-3, with TRBD2 as a possible D gene (7 bases). The CDR3 has 15 residues. Germline V gene lookup returns CDR1 SGHTA and CDR2 FQGTGA. V lost 2 bases and J 5 bases, leaving 14 bases between the germline ends. The CDR3 DNA sequence: TGTGCCAGCAGCTTAGTAGGGGGGGCTAGAGATACGCAGTATTTT. Its protein product is CASSLVGGARDTQYF.

The chain uses TRBV29-1 and TRBJ2-2, with 8 bases identical to TRBD2. The ends lost 5 bases at V and 2 bases at J; junction bases unmatched: 10. Germline V lookup: CDR1 SQVTM, CDR2 ANQGSEA. The CDR3 runs to 16 residues. The chain's CDR3 is CSVSLAGGTNTGELFF. The CDR3 DNA sequence: TGCAGCGTTTCTTTGGCGGGGGGAACTAACACCGGGGAGCTGTTTTTT.